This TCR beta chain emerged from a study of blood T cell repertoires in COVID-19. Study-level information: Specimens from acute and convalescent COVID-19 originated in the United States, Italy and Spain. Sources were T cells, B-cell-depleted T cells, or PBMCs; the material itself was cDNA or gDNA.

Per the germline V gene, CDR1 is MNHEY and CDR2 is SVGAGI. There are 13 residues in the CDR3. Trimming took 7 bases from V and 1 from J; bases not matched to a gene: 2. Per the original methods: Estimation of nucleated cell counts relied on the amplification of reference gene primers. Produced via immunoSEQ multiplex PCR; TCRdb's table is partial and in-frame only. V and J calls and clone size are as listed in that table; D and trimming were resolved from the DNA. The repertoire holds approximately 380,000 clones, 75% to 90% seen once, with 3.6% in the top ten. The specimen sequenced was peripheral blood. The TCR comes from a woman aged 18-29 years with acute or convalescent COVID-19. The chain recombines TRBV6-5 with TRBJ1-1, with 8 nucleotides matching TRBD1. The CDR3, as DNA: TGTGCCAGCAACCAGGGGGCGAACACTGAAGCTTTCTTT. Its protein is CASNQGANTEAFF.